The clone carrying this TCR beta chain was counted only a few times. Its antigen is currently unknown. The junction departs from germline at one end; a sequencing error may be responsible. Donors were systemically healthy Caucasian individuals from Russia aged 6 to 90 years. Every donor gave 9 to 10 milliliters of peripheral blood. The sample comes from a study of blood T cells in healthy people across ages. General observations from the study: Underestimates were what the diversity estimates from one million T cells were considered to be.

Combining a sample-barcoded 5' primer with a J-beta primer mix, a second PCR ran for 7 to 11 cycles. Each CDR3 protein is one row after TCRdb ran MiXCR on the 5' RACE reads. The profile covers approximately 1.5 million distinct CDR3 sequences, with roughly 32% appearing a single time and roughly 10% taken by the ten largest. This TCR was sampled from a woman younger than 45 in good health. Sequencing input: blood.

In DNA, the CDR3 is TGCGCCAGCAGCCACGAGACGGAAAAAGTCTTC. It yields the protein CASSHETEKVF. The V and J genes are TRBV4-1 and TRBJ2-5; D is uncertain. The CDR3 runs to 11 residues. The V gene's germline CDR1 is MGHRA and CDR2 YSYEKL.